Shown below are 3 T cell receptor beta chains from a single sample sequenced in a study of identical twins. MiXCR, applied by TCRdb to the 5' RACE reads, yields one record per CDR3 protein. The sample has hundreds of thousands of distinct CDR3 sequences, 21% seen once. This sample was shared with a second study, whose subject was T cells expressing NK-cell markers.

The specimen sequenced was PBMCs. The receptors were sampled from a woman under 30 in good health.

This clonotype was seen a handful of times. CDR3 in DNA: TGCGCCAGCAGCTTGAGGCTCTACACGAACACCGGGGAGCTGTTTTTT. Translation gives CASSLRLYTNTGELFF. The rearrangement uses TRBV5-1 and TRBJ2-2, with D unclear. The CDR3 is 16 residues long. The V gene lost 1 base and the J gene lost 0 bases, with 10 bases spanning the gap. The V gene's germline CDR1 is SGHRS and CDR2 YFSETQ.

The chain recombines TRBV5-1 with TRBJ2-7, with a tentative D call TRBD2 (7 bases). CDR1 is SGHRS and CDR2 is YFSETQ in the germline V gene. This CDR3 is built from 15 residues. V lost 4 bases to trimming and J lost 1 base, with 15 bases between them. In DNA form, the CDR3 reads TGCGCCAGCAGCCCTGCGGCGGGGGCATCCTACGAGCAGTACTTC. Amino acids: CASSPAAGASYEQYF.

The V call is TRBV6-5, the J call TRBJ2-7, with D tentatively TRBD1 (6 bases). Trimming left V 2 bases short and J 0 bases short, with 14 bases between. The CDR3 consists of 16 residues. Germline V CDR1 and CDR2: MNHEY, SVGAGI. This chain's CDR3 is CASSYPDSWSSYEQYF. The DNA for the CDR3 is TGTGCCAGCAGTTACCCGGACAGTTGGTCCTCCTACGAGCAGTACTTC.